Below are 12 T cell receptor beta chains sequenced from a single sample in a study of T cell changes during pregnancy in multiple sclerosis. Sequencing was performed with immunoSEQ multiplex PCR; in TCRdb, only in-frame clones are kept and a portion is missing. The sample records about 44,000 clones, 80% to 95% being singletons. The sequences come from CD4+ T cells from peripheral blood mononuclear cells, collected in the first trimester of pregnancy. These receptors came from a female donor with multiple sclerosis, enrolled in a pregnancy study.

The J gene is TRBJ2-7, the V gene TRBV7-2; D is unresolved. The germline CDR1 and CDR2 sequences are SGHTA and FQGNSA. V was shortened by 7 bases and J by 0 bases, with 7 bases between the two germline ends. The CDR3 loop spans 12 amino acids. The DNA of the CDR3 is TGTGCCAGCACCGCTAGCTCCTACGAGCAGTACTTC. This gives the protein CASTASSYEQYF.

The rearrangement links TRBV29-1 to TRBJ2-7; no definite D call. This CDR3 has 11 amino acids. V was trimmed by 3 bases and J by 4 bases, leaving 7 bases between them. The germline V gene has CDR1 SQVTM and CDR2 ANQGSEA. The CDR3 sequence: CSVDNSYEQYF. CDR3 DNA sequence: TGCAGCGTTGATAACAGTTACGAGCAGTACTTC.

This chain connects TRBV7-8 to TRBJ2-7; weak D call: TRBD2 (5 bases). The germline V gene encodes CDR1 SGHVS and CDR2 FQNEAQ. CDR3 length: 13 residues. Trimming left V 7 bases short and J 3 bases short, with 13 bases between. CDR3 bases: TGTGCCAGCAATCCGGGAACGAACTACGAGCAGTACTTC. Its protein product is CASNPGTNYEQYF.

This chain connects TRBV5-6 to TRBJ1-5; tentative D call: TRBD1 (6 bases). CDR3 length: 16 residues. The germline V gene has CDR1 SGHDT and CDR2 YYEEEE. The V gene lost 3 bases and the J gene lost 5 bases, with 18 bases spanning the gap. In nucleotides, the CDR3 is TGTGCCAGCAGCTGGGGTGGGGGCTCGGGGCATCAGCCCCAGCATTTT. It encodes CASSWGGGSGHQPQHF. Complete variable domain (other parts from reference TRBV5-6 and TRBJ1-5): DAGVTQSPTHLIKTRGQQVTLRCSPKSGHDTVSWYQQALGQGPQFIFQYYEEEERQRGNFPDRFSGHQFPNYSSELNVNALLLGDSALYLCASSWGGGSGHQPQHFGDGTRLSIL.

The CDR3 loop is CASSLVVQPQHF. The CDR3, as DNA: TGTGCCAGCAGCTTAGTAGTTCAGCCCCAGCATTTT. J is TRBJ1-5 and V is TRBV7-8; D gene ambiguous. V lost 1 base and J lost 6, with 4 bases in between. The CDR3 has 12 residues. CDR1 and CDR2 from the germline V gene are SGHVS and FQNEAQ.

The chain carries TRBV28 and TRBJ1-1; D call uncertain. The germline V and J ends were trimmed by 5 bases and 11 bases, with 27 bases remaining between them. Looked up from germline, CDR1 is MDHEN and CDR2 is SYDVKM. This CDR3 is 16 amino acids long. This CDR3 reads CASSEIGFAQIHRAFF. Written as DNA, the CDR3 is TGTGCCAGCAGTGAGATCGGGTTCGCTCAAATCCATAGGGCTTTCTTT. Drawing the rest from reference TRBV28 and TRBJ1-1, the complete variable domain is DVKVTQSSRYLVKRTGEKVFLECVQDMDHENMFWYRQDPGLGLRLIYFSYDVKMKEKGDIPEGYSVSREKKERFSLILESASTNQTSMYLCASSEIGFAQIHRAFFGQGTRLTVV.

The chain has TRBV7-3 and TRBJ2-2; 10 bases fit TRBD2. J was trimmed by 6 bases and V by 2 bases; bases with no gene match: 15. The germline gives CDR1 SGHTA, CDR2 FQGTGA. This CDR3 region has 19 residues. The CDR3 bases are TGTGCCAGCAGCTTATACCCTACTAGCGGGAACGACAGAGCCGGGGAGCTGTTTTTT. This encodes CASSLYPTSGNDRAGELFF. The full variable domain, with the rest looked up from reference TRBV7-3 and TRBJ2-2, is GAGVSQTPSNKVTEKGKYVELRCDPISGHTALYWYRQSLGQGPEFLIYFQGTGAADDSGLPNDRFFAVRPEGSVSTLKIQRTERGDSAVYLCASSLYPTSGNDRAGELFFGEGSRLTVL.

The chain combines TRBV28 with TRBJ1-1; possibly TRBD1 for D (6 bases). V gave up 10 bases and J gave up 1 base, with 13 bases separating them. Germline V CDR1 and CDR2: MDHEN, SYDVKM. CDR3 length equals 13 residues. The CDR3 spells CATSDSQNTEAFF. DNA for the CDR3: TGTGCCACGTCGGACAGCCAGAACACTGAAGCTTTCTTT.

V and J are TRBV27 and TRBJ1-5; 7 bases align to TRBD1. The CDR3 consists of 17 residues. V was clipped by 0 bases and J by 0 bases; unmatched bases: 5. Germline CDR1 is MNHEY and CDR2 is SMNVEV (reference sequence). CDR3 DNA: TGTGCCAGCAGTTTATCCCCACAGGGGATTAGCAATCAGCCCCAGCATTTT. It translates to CASSLSPQGISNQPQHF.

The chain carries TRBV11-3 and TRBJ2-1, with 11 bases identical to TRBD2. Trimming took 3 bases from V and 7 from J; bases not matched to a gene: 2. There are 14 residues in the CDR3. Looked up from germline, CDR1 is SGHNT and CDR2 is YENEEA. CDR3 DNA: TGTGCCAGCAGCTTTAGCGGGAGGGTGAATGAGCAGTTCTTC. Its protein is CASSFSGRVNEQFF.

This chain connects TRBV29-1 to TRBJ2-5, with 13 bases fitting TRBD2. Trimming removed 8 bases from V and 8 bases from J; junction bases left unmatched: 11. The CDR3 contains 14 residues. CDR1 is SQVTM, CDR2 ANQGSEA, per germline. The CDR3 reads CSTWTSGSAGTQYF. CDR3 nucleotides: TGCAGCACCTGGACTAGCGGGAGCGCCGGAACCCAGTACTTC.

This clone occurred a few times. The chain links TRBV14 to TRBJ2-1, with 7 bases fitting TRBD2. Germline-derived CDR1 and CDR2 are SGHDN and FVKESK. V trimming: 0 bases; J trimming: 11 bases; junction bases outside the gene matches: 7. The CDR3 has 14 amino acids. In DNA form, the CDR3 reads TGTGCCAGCAGCCAAGACCTGCTAGCGGAACAGCAGTTCTTC. It yields the protein CASSQDLLAEQQFF.